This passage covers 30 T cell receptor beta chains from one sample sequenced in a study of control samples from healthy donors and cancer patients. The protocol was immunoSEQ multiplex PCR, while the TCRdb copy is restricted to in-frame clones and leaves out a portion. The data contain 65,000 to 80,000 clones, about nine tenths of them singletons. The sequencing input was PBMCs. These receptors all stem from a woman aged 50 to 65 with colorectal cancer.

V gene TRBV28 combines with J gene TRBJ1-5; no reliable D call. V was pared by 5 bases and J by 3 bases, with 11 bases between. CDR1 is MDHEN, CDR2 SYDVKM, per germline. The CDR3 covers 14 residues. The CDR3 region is CASSLRLNNQPQHF. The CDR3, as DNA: TGTGCCAGCAGTCTAAGACTGAACAATCAGCCCCAGCATTTT.

This CDR3 is CASSLGGLMNTEAFF. CDR3 sequence (DNA): TGTGCCAGCAGCTTAGGGGGCTTGATGAACACTGAAGCTTTCTTT. This rearrangement joins TRBV5-6 to TRBJ1-1; the match to TRBD1 covers 7 bases. The CDR3 has 15 residues. Germline CDR1 reads SGHDT; CDR2 reads YYEEEE. V lost 2 bases, J lost 0 bases, and 4 bases stayed unmatched.

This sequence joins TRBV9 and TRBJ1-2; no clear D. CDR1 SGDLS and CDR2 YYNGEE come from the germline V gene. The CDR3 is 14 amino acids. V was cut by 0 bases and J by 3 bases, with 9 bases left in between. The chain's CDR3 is CASSVAGDDYGYTF. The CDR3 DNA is TGTGCCAGCAGCGTAGCCGGAGATGACTATGGCTACACCTTC.

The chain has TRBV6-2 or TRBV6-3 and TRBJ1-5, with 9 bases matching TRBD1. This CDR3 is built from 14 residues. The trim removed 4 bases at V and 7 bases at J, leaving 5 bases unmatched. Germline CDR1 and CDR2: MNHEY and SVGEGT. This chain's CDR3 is CASSLGQGKQPQHF. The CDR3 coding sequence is TGTGCCAGCAGTTTGGGACAGGGAAAGCAGCCCCAGCATTTT.

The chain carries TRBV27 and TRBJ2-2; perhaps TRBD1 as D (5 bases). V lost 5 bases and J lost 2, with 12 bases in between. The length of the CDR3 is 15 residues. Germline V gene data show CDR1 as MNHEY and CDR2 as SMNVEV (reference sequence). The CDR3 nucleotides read TGTGCCAGCAGTGACCGACAGACAAACACCGGGGAGCTGTTTTTT. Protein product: CASSDRQTNTGELFF.

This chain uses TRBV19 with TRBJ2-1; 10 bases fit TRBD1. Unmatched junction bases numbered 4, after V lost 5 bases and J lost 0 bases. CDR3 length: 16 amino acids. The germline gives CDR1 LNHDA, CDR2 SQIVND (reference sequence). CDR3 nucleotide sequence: TGTGCCAGTAGTCAGGGACAGGGGTTCTCCTACAATGAGCAGTTCTTC. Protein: CASSQGQGFSYNEQFF.

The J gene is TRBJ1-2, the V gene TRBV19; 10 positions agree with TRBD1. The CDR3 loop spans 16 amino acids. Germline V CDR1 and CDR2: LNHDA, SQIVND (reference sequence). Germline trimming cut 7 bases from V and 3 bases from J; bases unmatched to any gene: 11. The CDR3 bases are TGTGCCAGTATCATGGGACAGGGGCGACCTGACTATGGCTACACCTTC. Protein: CASIMGQGRPDYGYTF.

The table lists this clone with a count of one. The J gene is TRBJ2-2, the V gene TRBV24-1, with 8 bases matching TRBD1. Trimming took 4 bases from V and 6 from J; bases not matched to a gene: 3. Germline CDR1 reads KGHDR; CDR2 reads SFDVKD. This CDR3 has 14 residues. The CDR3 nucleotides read TGTGCCACCAGTGACCACAGGGGGGCCGGGGAGCTGTTTTTT. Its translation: CATSDHRGAGELFF.

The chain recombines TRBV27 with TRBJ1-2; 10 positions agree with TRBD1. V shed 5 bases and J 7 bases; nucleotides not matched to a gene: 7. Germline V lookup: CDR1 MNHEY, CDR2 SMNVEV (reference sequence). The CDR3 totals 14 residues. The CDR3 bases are TGTGCCAGCAGTGCCTCGGGACAGGGGTCTGGCTACACCTTC. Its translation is CASSASGQGSGYTF.

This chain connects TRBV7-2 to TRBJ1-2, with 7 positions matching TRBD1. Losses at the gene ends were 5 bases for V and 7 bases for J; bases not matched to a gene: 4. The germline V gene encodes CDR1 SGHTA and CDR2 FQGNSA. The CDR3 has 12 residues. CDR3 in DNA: TGTGCCAGCAGCGCCGACAGGGTTGGCTACACCTTC. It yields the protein CASSADRVGYTF.

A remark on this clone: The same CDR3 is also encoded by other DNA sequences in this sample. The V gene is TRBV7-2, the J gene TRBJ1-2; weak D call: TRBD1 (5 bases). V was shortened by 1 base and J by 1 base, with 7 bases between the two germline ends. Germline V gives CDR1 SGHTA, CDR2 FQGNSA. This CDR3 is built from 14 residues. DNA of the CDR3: TGTGCCAGCAGCTTAGGGCAGGGTAACTATGGCTACACCTTC. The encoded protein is CASSLGQGNYGYTF. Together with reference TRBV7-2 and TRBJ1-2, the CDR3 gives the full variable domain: GAGVSQSPSNKVTEKGKDVELRCDPISGHTALYWYRQSLGQGLEFLIYFQGNSAPDKSGLPSDRFSAERTGGSVSTLTIQRTQQEDSAVYLCASSLGQGNYGYTFGSGTRLTVV.

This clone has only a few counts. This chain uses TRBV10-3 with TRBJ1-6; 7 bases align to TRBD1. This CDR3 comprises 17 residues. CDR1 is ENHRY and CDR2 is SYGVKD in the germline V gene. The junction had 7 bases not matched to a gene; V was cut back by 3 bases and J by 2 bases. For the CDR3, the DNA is TGTGCCATCAGTGAAGTTGCGGGACAGACCTATAATTCACCCCTCCACTTT. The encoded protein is CAISEVAGQTYNSPLHF.

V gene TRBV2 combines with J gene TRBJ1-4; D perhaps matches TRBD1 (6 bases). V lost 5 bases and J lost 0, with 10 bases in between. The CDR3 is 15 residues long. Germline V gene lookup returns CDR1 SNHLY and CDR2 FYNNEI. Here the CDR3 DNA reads TGTGCCAGCAGTTACCAGGGGACAACTAATGAAAAACTGTTTTTT. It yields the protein CASSYQGTTNEKLFF.

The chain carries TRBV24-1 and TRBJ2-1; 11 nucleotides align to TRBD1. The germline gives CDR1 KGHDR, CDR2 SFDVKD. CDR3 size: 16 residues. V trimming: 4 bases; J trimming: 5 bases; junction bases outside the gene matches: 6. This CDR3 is CATSDWDRGTDNEQFF. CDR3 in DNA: TGTGCCACCAGTGACTGGGACAGGGGGACCGACAATGAGCAGTTCTTC.

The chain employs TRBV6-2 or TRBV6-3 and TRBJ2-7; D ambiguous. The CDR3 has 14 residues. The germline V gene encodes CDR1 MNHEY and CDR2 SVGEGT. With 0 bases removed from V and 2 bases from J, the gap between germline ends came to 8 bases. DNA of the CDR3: TGTGCCAGCAGTTACTCTTACAAGCCCTACGAGCAGTACGTC. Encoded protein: CASSYSYKPYEQYV.

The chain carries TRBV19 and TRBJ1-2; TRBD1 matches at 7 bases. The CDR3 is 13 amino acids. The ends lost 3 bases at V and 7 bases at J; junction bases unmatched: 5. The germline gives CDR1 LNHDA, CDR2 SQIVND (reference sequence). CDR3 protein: CASSIDREGGYTF. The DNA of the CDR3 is TGTGCCAGTAGTATCGACAGGGAGGGTGGCTACACCTTC. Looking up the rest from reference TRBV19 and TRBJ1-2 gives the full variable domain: DGGITQSPKYLFRKEGQNVTLSCEQNLNHDAMYWYRQDPGQGLRLIYYSQIVNDFQKGDIAEGYSVSREKKESFPLTVTSAQKNPTAFYLCASSIDREGGYTFGSGTRLTVV.

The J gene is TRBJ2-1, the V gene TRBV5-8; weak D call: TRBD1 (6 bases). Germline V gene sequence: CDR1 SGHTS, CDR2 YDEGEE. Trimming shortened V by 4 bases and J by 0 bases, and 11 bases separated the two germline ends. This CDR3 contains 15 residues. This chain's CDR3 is CASSPGQSSYNEQFF. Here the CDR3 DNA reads TGTGCCAGCAGCCCTGGACAGAGCTCCTACAATGAGCAGTTCTTC.

In nucleotides, the CDR3 is TGTGCCATCAGAAGCGGACAGCACACAGATACGCAGTATTTT. Residues: CAIRSGQHTDTQYF. The V call is TRBV10-3, the J call TRBJ2-3; the D gene is possibly TRBD1 (6 bases). Per the germline V gene, CDR1 is ENHRY and CDR2 is SYGVKD. Trimming took 6 bases from V and 2 from J, leaving 12 bases between them. There are 14 residues in the CDR3.

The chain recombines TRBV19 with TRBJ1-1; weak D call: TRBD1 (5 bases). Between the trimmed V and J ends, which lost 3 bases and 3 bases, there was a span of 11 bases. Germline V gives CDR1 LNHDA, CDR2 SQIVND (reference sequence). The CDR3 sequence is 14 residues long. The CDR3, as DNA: TGTGCCAGTAGTATGCGTCAGGGTTACACTGAAGCTTTCTTT. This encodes CASSMRQGYTEAFF.

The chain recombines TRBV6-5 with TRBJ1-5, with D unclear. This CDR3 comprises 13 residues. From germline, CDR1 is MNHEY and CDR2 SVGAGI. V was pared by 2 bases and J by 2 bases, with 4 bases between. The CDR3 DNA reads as TGTGCCAGCAGTTACGGCGGCAATCAGCCCCAGCATTTT. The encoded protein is CASSYGGNQPQHF.

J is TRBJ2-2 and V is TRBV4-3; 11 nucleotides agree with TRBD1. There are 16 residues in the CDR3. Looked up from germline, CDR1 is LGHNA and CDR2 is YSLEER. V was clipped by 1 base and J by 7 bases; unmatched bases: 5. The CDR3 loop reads CASSQAGTGGSGELFF. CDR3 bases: TGCGCCAGCAGCCAAGCCGGGACAGGGGGGAGCGGGGAGCTGTTTTTT.

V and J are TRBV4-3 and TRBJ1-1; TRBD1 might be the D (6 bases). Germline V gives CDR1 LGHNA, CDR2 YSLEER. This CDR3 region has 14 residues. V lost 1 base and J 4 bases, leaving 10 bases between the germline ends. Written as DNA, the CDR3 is TGCGCCAGCAGCCAAGTCGGGACACCCACTGAAGCTTTCTTT. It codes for CASSQVGTPTEAFF.

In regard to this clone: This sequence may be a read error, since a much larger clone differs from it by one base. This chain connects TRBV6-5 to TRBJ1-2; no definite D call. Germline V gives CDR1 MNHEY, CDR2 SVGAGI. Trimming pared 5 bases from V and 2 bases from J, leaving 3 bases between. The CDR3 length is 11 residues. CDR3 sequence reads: CASSNNYGYTF. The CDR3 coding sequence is TGTGCCAGCAGTAACAACTATGGCTACACCTTC.

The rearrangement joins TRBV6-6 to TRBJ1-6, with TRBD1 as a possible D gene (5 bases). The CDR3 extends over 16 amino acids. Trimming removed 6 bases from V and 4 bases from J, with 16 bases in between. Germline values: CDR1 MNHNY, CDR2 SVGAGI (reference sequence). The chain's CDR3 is CASSPGWQGYNSPLHF. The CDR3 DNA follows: TGTGCCAGCAGCCCTGGATGGCAGGGATATAATTCACCCCTCCACTTT.

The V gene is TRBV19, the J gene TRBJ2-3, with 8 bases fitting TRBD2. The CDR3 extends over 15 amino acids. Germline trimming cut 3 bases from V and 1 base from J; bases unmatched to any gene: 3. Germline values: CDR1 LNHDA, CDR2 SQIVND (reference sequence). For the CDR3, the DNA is TGTGCCAGTAGTATCGGAGCGGGGGGCACAGATACGCAGTATTTT. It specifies CASSIGAGGTDTQYF.

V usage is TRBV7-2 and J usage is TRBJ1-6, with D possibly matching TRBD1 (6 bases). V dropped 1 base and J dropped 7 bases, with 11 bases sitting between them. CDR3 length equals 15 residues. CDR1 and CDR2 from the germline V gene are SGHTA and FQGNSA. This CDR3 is CASSLDPGVNSPLHF. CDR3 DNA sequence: TGTGCCAGCAGCTTAGACCCAGGGGTAAATTCACCCCTCCACTTT.

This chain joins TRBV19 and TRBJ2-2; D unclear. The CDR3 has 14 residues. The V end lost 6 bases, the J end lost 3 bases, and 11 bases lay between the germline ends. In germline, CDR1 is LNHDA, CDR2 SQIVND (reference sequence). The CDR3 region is CASRGVGHTGELFF. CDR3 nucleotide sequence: TGTGCCAGTAGAGGTGTAGGGCACACCGGGGAGCTGTTTTTT. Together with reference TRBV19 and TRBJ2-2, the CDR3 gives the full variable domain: DGGITQSPKYLFRKEGQNVTLSCEQNLNHDAMYWYRQDPGQGLRLIYYSQIVNDFQKGDIAEGYSVSREKKESFPLTVTSAQKNPTAFYLCASRGVGHTGELFFGEGSRLTVL.

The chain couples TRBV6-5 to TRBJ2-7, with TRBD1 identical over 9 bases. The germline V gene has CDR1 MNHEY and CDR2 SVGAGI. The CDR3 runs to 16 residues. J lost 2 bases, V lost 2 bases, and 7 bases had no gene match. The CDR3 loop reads CASSYRGTGSPYEQYV. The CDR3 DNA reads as TGTGCCAGCAGTTACAGGGGGACAGGGAGCCCCTACGAGCAGTACGTC.

Here the CDR3 reads CASSPAGGLGYTF. CDR3 in DNA: TGTGCCAGCAGCCCGGCAGGGGGCCTTGGCTACACCTTC. V usage is TRBV7-2 and J usage is TRBJ1-2, with TRBD1 matching 8 bases. The germline CDR1 and CDR2 sequences are SGHTA and FQGNSA. There are 13 residues in the CDR3. V lost 5 bases and J lost 7; bases outside the gene matches: 6. The full variable domain, its missing parts supplied by reference TRBV7-2 and TRBJ1-2, is GAGVSQSPSNKVTEKGKDVELRCDPISGHTALYWYRQSLGQGLEFLIYFQGNSAPDKSGLPSDRFSAERTGGSVSTLTIQRTQQEDSAVYLCASSPAGGLGYTFGSGTRLTVV.

The CDR3 sequence: CASNRGHNEKLFF. DNA of the CDR3: TGTGCCAGCAACCGGGGCCATAATGAAAAACTGTTTTTT. The J gene is TRBJ1-4, the V gene TRBV21-1. TRBV21-1 is a listed pseudogene. The CDR3 covers 13 residues.